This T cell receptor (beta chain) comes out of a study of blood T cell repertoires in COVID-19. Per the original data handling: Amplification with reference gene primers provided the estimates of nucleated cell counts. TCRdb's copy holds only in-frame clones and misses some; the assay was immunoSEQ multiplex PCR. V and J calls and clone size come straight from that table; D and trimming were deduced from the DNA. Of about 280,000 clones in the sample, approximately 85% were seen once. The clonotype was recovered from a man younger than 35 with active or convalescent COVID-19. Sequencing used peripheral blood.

The CDR3 nucleotides read TGCGCCAGCTTCCCGGGTGTGCCCCCCGTCGAGCAGTACTTC. This sequence encodes CASFPGVPPVEQYF. This chain connects TRBV23-1 to TRBJ2-7, with D unclear. TRBV23-1 is identified as an open reading frame with a role that is uncertain. Trimming took off 8 bases at V and 6 bases at J, with 20 bases between the two ends. The CDR3 totals 14 residues.